This T cell receptor beta chain was sequenced in a study of graft-versus-host responses after intestinal transplantation. Study-level results: GvH clones detected in recipient marrow included some appearing first in ileum or blood.

The CDR3 loop spans 14 amino acids. Germline V gives CDR1 SGHVS, CDR2 FQNEAQ. Trimming removed 6 bases from V and 1 base from J, with 11 bases in between. To note about this clone: Its antigen is undetermined.

Data came from immunoSEQ multiplex PCR; TCRdb stores just in-frame clones and leaves some out. In the table there are over 45,000 clones, about 90% of which are singletons. The sequences come from PBMCs, collected 26 days after transplant. The source is a human patient who received an intestinal transplant, so some T cells may come from the graft donor. This chain links TRBV7-8 with TRBJ2-3, with D perhaps matching TRBD1 (6 bases). The CDR3 spells CASRSGHRTDTQYF. The CDR3 region has the DNA TGTGCCAGCAGGTCGGGACACCGCACAGATACGCAGTATTTT.